Listed here is a single T cell receptor beta chain. These data originate in a study of blood T cell repertoires in COVID-19. This table comes from immunoSEQ multiplex PCR, and its TCRdb copy is limited to in-frame clones, with some not included. The sample contains 250,000 to 400,000 clones, about 90% of which appear only once. Germline V lookup: CDR1 MNHEY, CDR2 SVGAGI. The CDR3 extends over 14 amino acids. The V end lost 7 bases, the J end lost 1 base, and 11 bases lay between the germline ends. The chain recombines TRBV6-5 with TRBJ1-3; D remains unclear. This sequence was found in a woman aged 25 to 39 with COVID-19, enrolled during active disease. The specimen was peripheral blood. CDR3 amino acids: CASTGRDSGNTIYF. The CDR3 bases are TGTGCCAGCACTGGGCGGGATTCTGGAAACACCATATATTTT.